The next 13 T cell receptor beta chains were all read from a single sample in a study of T cell responses to AZD1222 COVID-19 vaccine. Here immunoSEQ multiplex PCR was the method, and the copy in TCRdb shows in-frame clones only, minus some. The sample yields under 150,000 clones, more than 70% seen once. The source was peripheral blood, collected on day 0 of AZD1222 vaccination. All receptors come from an adult in good health.

J is TRBJ2-7 and V is TRBV14; the match to TRBD1 covers 7 bases. Germline CDR1 reads SGHDN; CDR2 reads FVKESK. This CDR3 region has 16 residues. Trimming at V came to 5 bases and at J to 5 bases, leaving 15 bases not matched to a gene. The CDR3 region is CASSTLQGLIPHEQYF. Written as DNA, the CDR3 is TGTGCCAGCAGCACTCTACAGGGGCTGATTCCCCACGAGCAGTACTTC.

The chain couples TRBV5-1 to TRBJ1-2; possibly TRBD1 for D (5 bases). V was trimmed by 0 bases and J by 4 bases, leaving 7 bases between them. This CDR3 comprises 13 residues. Germline CDR1 SGHRS, CDR2 YFSETQ. CDR3 DNA: TGCGCCAGCAGCTTGGACAGGTTCTATGGCTACACCTTC. Its protein product is CASSLDRFYGYTF.

V usage is TRBV9 and J usage is TRBJ1-2; the D gene is possibly TRBD1 (6 bases). Trimming took 3 bases from V and 7 from J, leaving 16 bases between them. This CDR3 is 14 amino acids long. CDR1 and CDR2 from the germline V gene are SGDLS and YYNGEE. In DNA, the CDR3 is TGTGCCAGCAGCGGACGCAGGGGCGCGGGTGGCTACACCTTC. Translating gives CASSGRRGAGGYTF. The full variable domain, in which reference TRBV9 and TRBJ1-2 provide the parts outside the CDR3, is DSGVTQTPKHLITATGQRVTLRCSPRSGDLSVYWYQQSLDQGLQFLIQYYNGEERAKGNILERFSAQQFPDLHSELNLSSLELGDSALYFCASSGRRGAGGYTFGSGTRLTVV.

J is TRBJ1-1 and V is TRBV12-3 or TRBV12-4; unclear D gene. With 3 bases removed from V and 8 bases from J, the gap between germline ends came to 7 bases. This CDR3 has 11 amino acids. Here the CDR3 reads CASSFRREAFF. CDR3 DNA: TGTGCCAGCAGTTTCCGACGAGAAGCTTTCTTT.

J is TRBJ1-6 and V is TRBV3-1 (or the pseudogene TRBV3-2), with D possibly TRBD1 on 6 matching bases. CDR1 and CDR2 from the germline V gene are LGHDT and YNNKEL (reference sequence). The CDR3 extends over 16 amino acids. Trimming removed 5 bases at V and 10 bases at J, with 21 bases between. The CDR3 loop reads CASSSRDRRGGSPLHF. The CDR3 nucleotides read TGTGCCAGCAGCTCTCGTGACAGGAGGGGAGGATCACCCCTCCACTTT.

The genes are TRBV28 and TRBJ2-7; 8 bases fit TRBD2. J was trimmed by 5 bases and V by 4 bases; bases with no gene match: 7. The CDR3 has 14 amino acids. Germline V gene lookup returns CDR1 MDHEN and CDR2 SYDVKM. CDR3 DNA sequence: TGTGCCAGCAGTTCGGCGGGGGGCGGCAACGAGCAGTACTTC. Translated, it gives CASSSAGGGNEQYF.

The chain combines TRBV2 with TRBJ1-5; maybe TRBD1 (5 bases). The CDR3 runs to 14 residues. V was trimmed by 1 base and J by 6 bases, leaving 10 bases between them. CDR1 SNHLY and CDR2 FYNNEI come from the germline V gene. CDR3 sequence: CASSEVGGRQPQHF. As DNA, the CDR3 is TGTGCCAGCAGTGAAGTTGGGGGACGTCAGCCCCAGCATTTT.

This chain uses TRBV5-8 with TRBJ2-5; TRBD2 matches at 9 bases. The CDR3 sequence is 15 residues long. V lost 2 bases, J lost 6 bases, and 8 bases stayed unmatched. Per germline, CDR1 SGHTS and CDR2 YDEGEE. The CDR3 is CASSFGSGGWKTQYF. CDR3 coding DNA: TGTGCCAGCAGCTTTGGGAGCGGGGGGTGGAAGACCCAGTACTTC.

The chain couples TRBV5-1 to TRBJ1-1; 12 bases fit TRBD1. V lost 5 bases and J lost 0; bases outside the gene matches: 5. Germline V gene data show CDR1 as SGHRS and CDR2 as YFSETQ. The CDR3 extends over 16 amino acids. For the CDR3, the DNA is TGCGCCAGCAGGGGACAGGGGGCTAATTTGAACACTGAAGCTTTCTTT. Translation: CASRGQGANLNTEAFF.

The chain couples TRBV30 to TRBJ1-1; possible D gene TRBD1, 6 bases. The CDR3 has 13 amino acids. Trimming pared 5 bases from V and 2 bases from J, leaving 12 bases between. CDR1 and CDR2 (germline): GTSNPN, SVGIG (reference sequence). DNA for the CDR3: TGTGCCTGGGGGGGCTTCAAAAACACTGAAGCTTTCTTT. Translated, it gives CAWGGFKNTEAFF.

The table lists this clone with a few counts. V gene TRBV18 combines with J gene TRBJ1-1; D is perhaps TRBD1 (5 bases). Deletions cut 2 bases from V and 4 bases from J, with 11 bases between. The CDR3 runs to 14 residues. CDR1 is KGHSH and CDR2 is LQKENI in the germline V gene. Here the CDR3 DNA reads TGTGCCAGCTCACCAGGGGTTGGGGCCACTGAAGCTTTCTTT. This encodes CASSPGVGATEAFF. Supplemented by reference TRBV18 and TRBJ1-1, the full variable domain reads NAGVMQNPRHLVRRRGQEARLRCSPMKGHSHVYWYRQLPEEGLKFMVYLQKENIIDESGMPKERFSAEFPKEGPSILRIQQVVRGDSAAYFCASSPGVGATEAFFGQGTRLTVV.

The rearrangement uses TRBV5-1 and TRBJ1-4; D is possibly TRBD1 (5 bases). Trimming left V 4 bases short and J 3 bases short, with 16 bases between. CDR1 is SGHRS and CDR2 is YFSETQ in the germline V gene. CDR3 size: 16 residues. The CDR3 bases are TGCGCCAGCAGCGCCCAGGGAGGCCGCCCTAATGAAAAACTGTTTTTT. Its protein product is CASSAQGGRPNEKLFF.

The chain uses TRBV21-1 and TRBJ2-7. TRBV21-1 is a pseudogene segment. The CDR3 is made up of 12 amino acids. The CDR3 coding sequence is TGTGCCAGCAGGGGGAAAGGGAACGAGCAGTACTTC. Protein: CASRGKGNEQYF.